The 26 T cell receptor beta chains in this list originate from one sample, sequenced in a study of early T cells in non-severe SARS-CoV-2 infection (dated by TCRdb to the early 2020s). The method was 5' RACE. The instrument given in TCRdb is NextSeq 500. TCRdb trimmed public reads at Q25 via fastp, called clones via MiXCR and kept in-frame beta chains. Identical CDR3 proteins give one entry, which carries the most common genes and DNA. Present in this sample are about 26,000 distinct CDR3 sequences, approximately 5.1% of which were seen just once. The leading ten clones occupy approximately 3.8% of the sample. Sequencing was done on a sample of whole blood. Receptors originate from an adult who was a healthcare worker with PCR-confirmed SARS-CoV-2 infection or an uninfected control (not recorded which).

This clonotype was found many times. The CDR3 bases are TGTGCCAGCAGTTTAAGCAGGCCGATCGGTTCACCCCTCCACTTT. Amino acids: CASSLSRPIGSPLHF. V is TRBV12-3 or TRBV12-4 and J is TRBJ1-6; D is undetermined. V was clipped by 2 bases and J by 9 bases, with 14 bases between them. The CDR3 has 15 residues.

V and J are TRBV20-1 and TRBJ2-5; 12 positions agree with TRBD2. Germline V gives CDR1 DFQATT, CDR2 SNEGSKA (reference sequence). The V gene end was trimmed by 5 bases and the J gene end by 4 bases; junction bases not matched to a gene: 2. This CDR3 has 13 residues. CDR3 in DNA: TGCAGTGCTCTAGCGGGGGGGCGAGAGACCCAGTACTTC. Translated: CSALAGGRETQYF.

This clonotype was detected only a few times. CDR3 amino acids: CASNQQVLFTDTQYF. For the CDR3, the DNA is TGTGCCAGCAACCAACAGGTCCTCTTCACAGATACGCAGTATTTT. The rearrangement links TRBV7-2 to TRBJ2-3, with D tentatively TRBD1 (5 bases). Per germline, CDR1 SGHTA and CDR2 FQGNSA. V was trimmed by 7 bases and J by 2 bases, leaving 16 bases between them. The CDR3 extends over 15 amino acids.

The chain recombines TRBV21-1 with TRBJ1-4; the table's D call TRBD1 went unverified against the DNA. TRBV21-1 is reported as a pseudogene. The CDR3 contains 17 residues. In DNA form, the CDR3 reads TGTGCCAGCAGCCTTTGCCGGGGACCAAGGGTCTGTGAAAAACTGTTTTTT. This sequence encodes CASSLCRGPRVCEKLFF.

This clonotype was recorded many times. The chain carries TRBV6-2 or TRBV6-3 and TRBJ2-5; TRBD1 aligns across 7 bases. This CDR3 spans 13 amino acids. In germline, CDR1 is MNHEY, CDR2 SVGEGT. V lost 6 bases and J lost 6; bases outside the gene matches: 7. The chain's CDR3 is CASRRQGAKTQYF. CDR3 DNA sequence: TGTGCCAGCAGGAGACAGGGTGCGAAGACCCAGTACTTC.

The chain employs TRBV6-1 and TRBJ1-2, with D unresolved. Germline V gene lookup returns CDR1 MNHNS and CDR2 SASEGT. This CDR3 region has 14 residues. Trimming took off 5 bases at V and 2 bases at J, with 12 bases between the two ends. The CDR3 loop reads CASSFMRENYGYTF. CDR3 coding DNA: TGTGCCAGCAGTTTCATGAGGGAGAACTATGGCTACACCTTC.

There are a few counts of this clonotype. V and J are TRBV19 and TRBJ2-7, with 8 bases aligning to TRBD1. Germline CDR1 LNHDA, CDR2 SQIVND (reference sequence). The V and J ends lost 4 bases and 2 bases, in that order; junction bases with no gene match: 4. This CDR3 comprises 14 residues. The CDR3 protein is CASSNRGETYEQYF. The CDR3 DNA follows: TGTGCCAGTAGTAACAGGGGGGAAACCTACGAGCAGTACTTC.

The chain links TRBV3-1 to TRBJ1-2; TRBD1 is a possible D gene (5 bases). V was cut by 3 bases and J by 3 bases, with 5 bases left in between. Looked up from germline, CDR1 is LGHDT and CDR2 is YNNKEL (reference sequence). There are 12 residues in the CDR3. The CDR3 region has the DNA TGTGCCAGCAGCCACAGGGACTATGGCTACACCTTC. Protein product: CASSHRDYGYTF.

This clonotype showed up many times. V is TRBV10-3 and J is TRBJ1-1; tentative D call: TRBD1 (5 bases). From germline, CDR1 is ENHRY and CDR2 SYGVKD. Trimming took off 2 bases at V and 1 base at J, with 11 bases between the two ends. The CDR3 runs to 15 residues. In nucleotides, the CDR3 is TGTGCCATCAGTGAGAGGGGCCGGAGGAACACTGAAGCTTTCTTT. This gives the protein CAISERGRRNTEAFF.

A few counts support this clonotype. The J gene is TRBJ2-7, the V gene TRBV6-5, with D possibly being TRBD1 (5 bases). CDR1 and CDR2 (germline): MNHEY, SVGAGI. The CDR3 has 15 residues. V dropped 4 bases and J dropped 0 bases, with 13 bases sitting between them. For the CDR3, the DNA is TGTGCCAGCAGTTCCACTCGACAGAGCTCCTACGAGCAGTACTTC. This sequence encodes CASSSTRQSSYEQYF.

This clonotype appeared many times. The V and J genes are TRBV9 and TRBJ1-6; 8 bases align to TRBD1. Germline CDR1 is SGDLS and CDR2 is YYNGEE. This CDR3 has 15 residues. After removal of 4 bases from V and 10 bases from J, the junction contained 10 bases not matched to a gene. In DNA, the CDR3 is TGTGCCAGCAGCTCGACAGGACAGGGTGGGTCACCCCTCCACTTT. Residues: CASSSTGQGGSPLHF.

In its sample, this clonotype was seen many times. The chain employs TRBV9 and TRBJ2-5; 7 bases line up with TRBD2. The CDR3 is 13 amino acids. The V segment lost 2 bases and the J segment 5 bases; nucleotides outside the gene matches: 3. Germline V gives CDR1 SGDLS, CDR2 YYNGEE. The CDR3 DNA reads TGTGCCAGCAGCGTCCAAGCGGGGGAGACCCAGTACTTC. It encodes CASSVQAGETQYF.

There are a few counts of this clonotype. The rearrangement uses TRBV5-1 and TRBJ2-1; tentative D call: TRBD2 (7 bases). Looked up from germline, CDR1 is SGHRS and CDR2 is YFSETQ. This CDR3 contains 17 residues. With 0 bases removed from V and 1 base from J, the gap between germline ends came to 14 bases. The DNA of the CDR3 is TGCGCCAGCAGCTTGGAAAGTGGGGGGGCGTCCTACAATGAGCAGTTCTTC. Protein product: CASSLESGGASYNEQFF.

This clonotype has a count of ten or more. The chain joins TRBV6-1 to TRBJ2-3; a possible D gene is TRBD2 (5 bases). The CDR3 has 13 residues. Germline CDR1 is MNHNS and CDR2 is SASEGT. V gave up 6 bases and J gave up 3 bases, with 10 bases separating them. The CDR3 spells CASREEGTDTQYF. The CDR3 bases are TGTGCCAGCAGGGAGGAAGGGACAGATACGCAGTATTTT.

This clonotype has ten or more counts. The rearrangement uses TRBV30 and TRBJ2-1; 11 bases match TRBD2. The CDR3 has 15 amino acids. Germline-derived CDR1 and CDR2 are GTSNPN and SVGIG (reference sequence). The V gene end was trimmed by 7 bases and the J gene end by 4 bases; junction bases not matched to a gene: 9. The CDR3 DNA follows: TGTGCCTCTACGCGACTAGCGGGATCTTACAATGAGCAGTTCTTC. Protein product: CASTRLAGSYNEQFF.

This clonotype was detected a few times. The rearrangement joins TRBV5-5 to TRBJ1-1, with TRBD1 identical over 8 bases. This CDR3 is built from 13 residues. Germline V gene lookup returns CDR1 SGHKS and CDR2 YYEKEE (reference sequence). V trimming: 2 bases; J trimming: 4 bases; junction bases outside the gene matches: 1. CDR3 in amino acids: CASSLQGGTEAFF. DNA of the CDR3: TGTGCCAGCAGCTTACAGGGGGGCACTGAAGCTTTCTTT. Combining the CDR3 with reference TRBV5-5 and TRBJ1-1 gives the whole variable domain DAGVTQSPTHLIKTRGQQVTLRCSPISGHKSVSWYQQVLGQGPQFIFQYYEKEERGRGNFPDRFSARQFPNYSSELNVNALLLGDSALYLCASSLQGGTEAFFGQGTRLTVV.

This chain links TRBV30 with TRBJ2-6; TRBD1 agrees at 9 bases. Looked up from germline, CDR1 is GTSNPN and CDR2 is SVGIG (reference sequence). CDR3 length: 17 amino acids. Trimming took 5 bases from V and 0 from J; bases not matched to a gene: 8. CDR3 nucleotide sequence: TGTGCCTGGTACAGGGGGCGATTGCGCTCTGGGGCCAACGTCCTGACTTTC. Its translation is CAWYRGRLRSGANVLTF.

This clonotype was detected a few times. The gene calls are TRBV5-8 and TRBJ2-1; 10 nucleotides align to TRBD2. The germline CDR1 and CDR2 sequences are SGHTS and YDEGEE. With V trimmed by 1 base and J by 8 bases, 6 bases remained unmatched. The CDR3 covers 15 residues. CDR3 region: CASSLWASGGDEQFF. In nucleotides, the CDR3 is TGTGCCAGCAGCTTGTGGGCTAGCGGGGGCGATGAGCAGTTCTTC.

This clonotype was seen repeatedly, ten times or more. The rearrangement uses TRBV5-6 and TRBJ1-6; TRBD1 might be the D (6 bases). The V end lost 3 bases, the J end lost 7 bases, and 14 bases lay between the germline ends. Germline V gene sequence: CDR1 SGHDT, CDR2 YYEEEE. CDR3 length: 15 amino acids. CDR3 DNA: TGTGCCAGCAGCTCTGGTCGGACAGCCAATTCACCCCTCCACTTT. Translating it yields CASSSGRTANSPLHF.

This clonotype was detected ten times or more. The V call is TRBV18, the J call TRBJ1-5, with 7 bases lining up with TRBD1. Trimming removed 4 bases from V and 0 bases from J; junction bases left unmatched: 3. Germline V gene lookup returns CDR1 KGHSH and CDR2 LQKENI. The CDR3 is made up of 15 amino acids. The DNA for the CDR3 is TGTGCCAGCTCACGGGACAGTTATAGCAATCAGCCCCAGCATTTT. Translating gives CASSRDSYSNQPQHF.

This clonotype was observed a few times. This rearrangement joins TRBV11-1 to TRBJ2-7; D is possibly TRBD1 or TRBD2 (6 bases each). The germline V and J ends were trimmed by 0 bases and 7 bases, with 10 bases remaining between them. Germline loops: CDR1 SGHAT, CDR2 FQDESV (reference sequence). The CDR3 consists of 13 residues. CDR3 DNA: TGTGCCAGCAGCTTAGCGGGGGGCTTGGAGCAGTACTTC. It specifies CASSLAGGLEQYF.

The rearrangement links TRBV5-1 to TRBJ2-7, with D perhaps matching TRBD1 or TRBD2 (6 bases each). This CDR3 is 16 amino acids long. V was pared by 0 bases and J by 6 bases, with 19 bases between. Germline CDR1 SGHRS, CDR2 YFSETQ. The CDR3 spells CASSLEPRGPFVEQYF. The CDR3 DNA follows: TGCGCCAGCAGCTTGGAGCCCCGGGGGCCTTTTGTCGAGCAGTACTTC.

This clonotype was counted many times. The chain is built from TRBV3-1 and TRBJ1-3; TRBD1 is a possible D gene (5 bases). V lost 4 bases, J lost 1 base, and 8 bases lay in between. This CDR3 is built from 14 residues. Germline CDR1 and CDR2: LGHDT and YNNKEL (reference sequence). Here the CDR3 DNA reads TGTGCCAGCAGCCCGACAGTTTCTGGAAACACCATATATTTT. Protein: CASSPTVSGNTIYF.

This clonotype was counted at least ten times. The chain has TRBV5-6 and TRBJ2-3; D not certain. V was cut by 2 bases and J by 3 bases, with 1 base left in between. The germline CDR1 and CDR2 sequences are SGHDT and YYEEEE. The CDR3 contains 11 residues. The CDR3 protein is CASSFTDTQYF. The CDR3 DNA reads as TGTGCCAGCAGCTTTACAGATACGCAGTATTTT. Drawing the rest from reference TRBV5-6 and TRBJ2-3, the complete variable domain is DAGVTQSPTHLIKTRGQQVTLRCSPKSGHDTVSWYQQALGQGPQFIFQYYEEEERQRGNFPDRFSGHQFPNYSSELNVNALLLGDSALYLCASSFTDTQYFGPGTRLTVL.

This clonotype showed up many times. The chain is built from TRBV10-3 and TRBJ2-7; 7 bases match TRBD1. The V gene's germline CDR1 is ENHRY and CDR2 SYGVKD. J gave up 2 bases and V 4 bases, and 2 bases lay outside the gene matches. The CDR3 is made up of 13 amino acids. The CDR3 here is CAISGQGTYEQYF. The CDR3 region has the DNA TGTGCCATCAGTGGACAGGGCACCTACGAGCAGTACTTC.

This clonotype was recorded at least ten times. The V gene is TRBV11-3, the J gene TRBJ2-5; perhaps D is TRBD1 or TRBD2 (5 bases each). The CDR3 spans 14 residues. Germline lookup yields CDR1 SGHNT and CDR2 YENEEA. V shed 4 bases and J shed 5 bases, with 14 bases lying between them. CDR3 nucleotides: TGTGCCAGCAGCTCCGGACACGGCGGGGAGACCCAGTACTTC. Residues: CASSSGHGGETQYF.